This T cell receptor beta chain was sequenced during a study of cytomegalovirus exposure and HLA in healthy donors. Study findings and constraints: In a later analysis, at a false discovery rate of 0.05, approximately 15,000 TCR beta sequences matched HLA alleles. An Asian-associated ancestry cluster reportedly showed fewer N-insertions than the approximately 700-donor mean in a later analysis. Later analysis suggested most CMV-associated TCR beta chains were HLA-restricted.

To note about this clone: Its antigen remains unknown.

PCR amplification relied on 60 Vbeta primers (plus 13 Jbeta primers). Profiling relied on immunoSEQ multiplex PCR, and the TCRdb table lists in-frame clones only, not all of them. The table lists more than 95,000 clones, just under 75% of them singletons, with about 4.5% in the top ten. Sequencing was done on a sample of PBMCs. This receptor was obtained from a man in his sixties in good health and CMV-seropositive.

CDR3 DNA sequence: TGTGCCAGCAGCGTAGGCCAGGGGGGTTACACCGGGGAGCTGTTTTTT. It encodes CASSVGQGGYTGELFF. This chain joins TRBV9 and TRBJ2-2; tentative D call: TRBD1 (7 bases). Germline assignment: CDR1 SGDLS and CDR2 YYNGEE. This CDR3 is 16 amino acids long. V was clipped by 0 bases and J by 3 bases, with 12 bases between them.